Below, 18 T cell receptor beta chains from the same sample are listed, as sequenced in a study of blood T cell repertoires in COVID-19 (dated by TCRdb to 2018 to 2021). Library generation was performed with the immunoSEQ multiplex PCR assay. TCRdb's version of the immuneACCESS table is confined to in-frame rearrangements and falls short of the full clone set. An unresolved V gene accounts for under half of the shortfall where checked; the remainder is of unknown origin. Recorded for this sample are about 260,000 clones; around 86% of them occurred a single time. The ten top clones hold around 1.9% of the sample. Material for sequencing was PBMCs or T cells enriched from blood (not recorded which). These receptors originate from a woman between 50 and 59 years old who had recovered from COVID-19.

The chain employs TRBV4-1 and TRBJ2-3; the match to TRBD1 covers 8 bases. CDR1 is MGHRA, CDR2 YSYEKL, per germline. The CDR3 covers 18 residues. Trimming at V came to 1 base and at J to 4 bases, leaving 13 bases not matched to a gene. CDR3 coding DNA: TGCGCCAGCAGCCAAGTTCGTGATACAGGGGGATCAGCAGATACGCAGTATTTT. Residues: CASSQVRDTGGSADTQYF.

The chain carries TRBV7-2 and TRBJ1-2, with D possibly being TRBD1 (5 bases). Trimming removed 2 bases at V and 8 bases at J, with 12 bases between. Germline assignment: CDR1 SGHTA and CDR2 FQGNSA. This CDR3 region has 13 residues. This CDR3 reads CASSLSRGGGYTF. The CDR3 DNA is TGTGCCAGCAGCTTATCCCGGGGGGGAGGCTACACCTTC. The full variable domain, its missing parts supplied by reference TRBV7-2 and TRBJ1-2, is GAGVSQSPSNKVTEKGKDVELRCDPISGHTALYWYRQSLGQGLEFLIYFQGNSAPDKSGLPSDRFSAERTGGSVSTLTIQRTQQEDSAVYLCASSLSRGGGYTFGSGTRLTVV.

The chain combines TRBV27 with TRBJ1-1; the match to TRBD1 covers 7 bases. CDR1 and CDR2 (germline): MNHEY, SMNVEV (reference sequence). The J segment lost 5 bases and the V segment lost 4 bases, leaving 7 bases of the junction unmatched. This CDR3 spans 14 amino acids. The CDR3 sequence is CASSSQGQSTEAFF. The CDR3 DNA follows: TGTGCCAGCAGTTCACAGGGGCAGAGTACTGAAGCTTTCTTT.

This chain connects TRBV7-9 to TRBJ2-7; D remains ambiguous. Germline V gives CDR1 SEHNR, CDR2 FQNEAQ (reference sequence). CDR3 length: 15 residues. The ends were cut back, 1 base at V and 2 bases at J, with 12 bases in the middle. The CDR3 coding sequence is TGTGCCAGCAGCTTAGATGTTCCCAGAACCTACGAGCAGTACTTC. Protein sequence: CASSLDVPRTYEQYF. Drawing the rest from reference TRBV7-9 and TRBJ2-7, the complete variable domain is DTGVSQNPRHKITKRGQNVTFRCDPISEHNRLYWYRQTLGQGPEFLTYFQNEAQLEKSRLLSDRFSAERPKGSFSTLEIQRTEQGDSAMYLCASSLDVPRTYEQYFGPGTRLTVT.

The J gene is TRBJ2-3, the V gene TRBV7-2; possible D gene TRBD2, 6 bases. The CDR3 has 15 residues. From germline, CDR1 is SGHTA and CDR2 FQGNSA. The V gene lost 1 base and the J gene lost 1 base, with 9 bases spanning the gap. The CDR3 nucleotides read TGTGCCAGCAGCTTAGGGGGGGTGGGCACAGATACGCAGTATTTT. This sequence encodes CASSLGGVGTDTQYF.

The chain uses TRBV9 and TRBJ2-5, with TRBD2 identical over 12 bases. CDR3 length: 15 residues. Germline-derived CDR1 and CDR2 are SGDLS and YYNGEE. Trimming cost V 4 bases and J 3 bases; bases outside gene matches: 4. Written as DNA, the CDR3 is TGTGCCAGCAGCACCCTAGCGGGAGGGAAAGAGACCCAGTACTTC. This codes for CASSTLAGGKETQYF.

The chain uses TRBV19 and TRBJ2-3; 10 nucleotides align to TRBD1. CDR1 is LNHDA and CDR2 is SQIVND in the germline V gene (reference sequence). After removal of 6 bases from V and 4 bases from J, the junction contained 7 bases not matched to a gene. The length of the CDR3 is 15 residues. CDR3 sequence (DNA): TGTGCCAGTAGGACCGGGACAGGGGAGCCAGATACGCAGTATTTT. It translates to CASRTGTGEPDTQYF. Full variable domain (outside the CDR3, taken from reference TRBV19 and TRBJ2-3): DGGITQSPKYLFRKEGQNVTLSCEQNLNHDAMYWYRQDPGQGLRLIYYSQIVNDFQKGDIAEGYSVSREKKESFPLTVTSAQKNPTAFYLCASRTGTGEPDTQYFGPGTRLTVL.

This clone has more than one count but fewer than ten. This chain joins TRBV7-9 and TRBJ2-7, with D unclear. Germline V CDR1 and CDR2: SEHNR, FQNEAQ (reference sequence). The CDR3 sequence is 14 residues long. V was clipped by 2 bases and J by 2 bases, with 10 bases between them. The CDR3 region is CASSLWPKTYEQYF. The CDR3 region has the DNA TGTGCCAGCAGCTTATGGCCGAAAACCTACGAGCAGTACTTC.

J is TRBJ1-2 and V is TRBV10-3, with 7 bases that match TRBD1. CDR3 size: 12 residues. Germline trimming cut 10 bases from V and 7 bases from J; bases unmatched to any gene: 9. From germline, CDR1 is ENHRY and CDR2 SYGVKD. CDR3 in amino acids: CATAGGGGGYTF. The CDR3, as DNA: TGTGCCACCGCGGGAGGGGGCGGTGGCTACACCTTC.

This clone was seen once. This chain uses TRBV28 with TRBJ2-7; D is undetermined. V lost 7 bases and J 5 bases, leaving 9 bases between the germline ends. Germline CDR1 is MDHEN and CDR2 is SYDVKM. The CDR3 is made up of 11 amino acids. Written as DNA, the CDR3 is TGTGCCAGCATCTTCGCGGACGAGCAGTACTTC. Translating gives CASIFADEQYF.

Written as DNA, the CDR3 is TGTGCCAGCAGCCAGAGTAGTGTTGGGCAGTTCTTC. Its translation is CASSQSSVGQFF. The chain carries TRBV3-1 (or the pseudogene TRBV3-2) and TRBJ2-1; D unclear. The CDR3 sequence is 12 residues long. With 3 bases removed from V and 12 bases from J, the gap between germline ends came to 12 bases. Germline V gives CDR1 LGHDT, CDR2 YNNKEL (reference sequence).

This clone was seen only a few times. Other DNA sequences in this sample translate to the same CDR3. The chain uses TRBV11-2 and TRBJ1-2, with TRBD1 matching 8 bases. CDR1 and CDR2 (germline): SGHAT, FQNNGV. This CDR3 has 14 amino acids. The V gene end was trimmed by 1 base and the J gene end by 4 bases; junction bases not matched to a gene: 2. The DNA for the CDR3 is TGTGCCAGCAGCTTAGTGCAGGGGGCCTATGGCTACACCTTC. Translation gives CASSLVQGAYGYTF.

CDR3 amino acids: CASSPLTPRSRFNSPLHF. Written as DNA, the CDR3 is TGTGCCAGCTCACCTCTAACTCCTAGATCCCGGTTTAATTCACCCCTCCACTTT. The chain employs TRBV18 and TRBJ1-6; no definite D call. The CDR3 extends over 18 amino acids. From germline, CDR1 is KGHSH and CDR2 LQKENI. V was clipped by 3 bases and J by 6 bases, with 21 bases between them.

This sequence joins TRBV13 and TRBJ2-1; perhaps TRBD2 as D (6 bases). The CDR3 contains 14 residues. Trimming left V 0 bases short and J 10 bases short, with 13 bases between. Germline CDR1 PRHDT, CDR2 FYEKMQ (reference sequence). CDR3 residues: CASSLGTSSREQFF. The CDR3 nucleotides read TGTGCCAGCAGCTTAGGGACTAGTTCTCGCGAGCAGTTCTTC. Drawing the rest from reference TRBV13 and TRBJ2-1, the complete variable domain is AAGVIQSPRHLIKEKRETATLKCYPIPRHDTVYWYQQGPGQDPQFLISFYEKMQSDKGSIPDRFSAQQFSDYHSELNMSSLELGDSALYFCASSLGTSSREQFFGPGTRLTVL.

The V and J genes are TRBV24-1 and TRBJ2-2; no definite D call. This CDR3 comprises 12 residues. From germline, CDR1 is KGHDR and CDR2 SFDVKD. V lost 7 bases and J lost 3, with 5 bases in between. CDR3 sequence reads: CATSSYTGELFF. CDR3 DNA: TGTGCCACCAGCTCCTACACCGGGGAGCTGTTTTTT.

The chain uses TRBV6-5 and TRBJ1-6; D is unclear. The germline V gene encodes CDR1 MNHEY and CDR2 SVGAGI. CDR3 length equals 15 residues. V lost 0 bases to trimming and J lost 9 bases, with 12 bases between them. In DNA, the CDR3 is TGTGCCAGCAGTTACTCGGGTCCTGGAGGTTCACCCCTCCACTTT. Protein: CASSYSGPGGSPLHF.

The CDR3 reads CASSPRPGQGPGNTIYF. CDR3 nucleotides: TGTGCCAGCTCACCACGCCCGGGACAGGGGCCTGGAAACACCATATATTTT. The rearrangement uses TRBV18 and TRBJ1-3; 10 nucleotides agree with TRBD1. V gave up 1 base and J gave up 2 bases; unmatched junction bases: 5. Germline CDR1 reads KGHSH; CDR2 reads LQKENI. The CDR3 contains 17 residues. The entire variable domain, with the rest obtained from reference TRBV18 and TRBJ1-3, is as follows: NAGVMQNPRHLVRRRGQEARLRCSPMKGHSHVYWYRQLPEEGLKFMVYLQKENIIDESGMPKERFSAEFPKEGPSILRIQQVVRGDSAAYFCASSPRPGQGPGNTIYFGEGSWLTVV.

The rearrangement joins TRBV5-6 to TRBJ2-5, with D unclear. Deletions cut 1 base from V and 4 bases from J, with 14 bases between. The CDR3 contains 15 residues. Looked up from germline, CDR1 is SGHDT and CDR2 is YYEEEE. The CDR3, as DNA: TGTGCCAGCAGCTTGCCGTCGGTAGGCGGAGAGACCCAGTACTTC. This translates into CASSLPSVGGETQYF.